The TCR beta chain under discussion was sequenced for a study of blood T cell repertoires in COVID-19. Study details: COVID-19 samples, acute and convalescent, were from the United States, Italy and Spain. Nucleic acid was either cDNA or gDNA, and it came from T cells, B-cell-depleted T cells, or PBMCs.

Enrolled during active infection, Seattle patients were then followed longitudinally. In the original workflow: How many nucleated cells were present was estimated from reference gene primer amplification. Using immunoSEQ multiplex PCR, the repertoire was profiled, and TCRdb retains in-frame clones only, with some absent. V, J and clone size are taken as reported in that table, and D and trimming were inferred from the DNA itself. The sample has around 300,000 clones, more than 70% seen once. In this sample, this clone turned up once. The sequencing input was peripheral blood. This clonotype originated in a woman aged 25-40 years with COVID-19, enrolled during active disease.

In DNA, the CDR3 is TGTGCCAGCAGCCCGACAGGGGAAGGCGGCTACACCTTC. As protein: CASSPTGEGGYTF. The chain is built from TRBV3-1 (or the pseudogene TRBV3-2) and TRBJ1-2, with TRBD1 matching over 8 bases. CDR1 is LGHDT, CDR2 YNNKEL, per germline (reference sequence). The CDR3 runs 13 residues. With 4 bases clipped from V and 8 bases from J, the junction kept 6 bases outside the gene matches.